A single T cell receptor (beta chain) is shown here with its context. This clone appeared a single time. The specificity of this receptor is unknown. Per-base quality was not reported, and no clone a single base away is much larger than it. From the cysteine up to the phenylalanine, the CDR3 has a length of 13 residues. Solely the CDR3 DNA is kept, with 39 bases framed from the first base. For this chain, trimming is 6 bases at the V end and 16 bases at the J end, and the number of junction bases without a gene match is 11. Per the germline V gene, MNHNS is the CDR1 and SASEGT is the CDR2. The cohort comprised 550 to 700 healthy bone marrow donors. At the time of sampling, every cohort member was nominally healthy, though immune exposures that went unrecorded were likely present. The donor was CMV seronegative and belonged to the group of around 350 seronegative cohort members. A peripheral blood sample was provided by each donor, and peripheral blood mononuclear cells were used for TCR beta sequencing. The Qiagen DNeasy Blood Extraction Kit was used to extract genomic DNA from the blood cell samples.

This record belongs to a study of cytomegalovirus exposure and HLA in healthy donors (dated by TCRdb to about 2017). About the full investigation: An earlier analysis of several hundred of the donors reported roughly 270 Gb of sequence data and 117 million unique TCR beta sequences from some 180 million T cells. An earlier analysis of around 580 of the donors used high-throughput TCR beta sequencing to judge whether each TCR beta V gene segment behaved as functional or pseudogenic. On average, roughly 250,000 unique TCR beta nucleotide sequences were sequenced per donor among more than 350 genotyped donors of the cohort, with about 17% of those sequences being non-productive. The later analysis used no new phenotypic data to find candidate immune exposures, relying instead on TCR beta sequences and their occurrence across donors. HLA typing included class I and class II loci at four-digit resolution. The T cell repertoires of 700 or so subjects were profiled by immunosequencing and related to cytomegalovirus serostatus. Alongside the repertoire data, information on donor age, sex, ethnicity and CMV serostatus was compiled. All discovery cohort repertoires had been generated on a single sequencing platform. A few DR-DQ haplotypes were treated as single units for association and clustering because of strong linkage in the cohort. A later analysis re-analyzed previously published TCR beta repertoires from about 730 donors and added high-resolution HLA genotyping to study TCR occurrence patterns. The study combined high-throughput TCR immunosequencing, statistical association of individual TCRs with disease status, and machine learning to predict cytomegalovirus infection status. Besides the first cohort of around 670 subjects, a separate validation cohort made up of around 120 different subjects was used. The study aimed to test whether signatures of past pathogen exposure could be identified by cataloging public T cell receptors. An early release that covered roughly 600 HLA-typed donors contained around 300 gigabases of sequencing data and roughly 84 million unique TCR sequences. Of the 300 to 450 genotyped donors, over 80% were placed in the genetic ancestry cluster associated with self-reported Caucasian donors. The number of donors typed differed by locus, with 629-630 for A, B, C, DRB1 and DQB1, more than 500 for DQA1, 600 to 610 for DPA1, and about 450 for DPB1. Genome-wide SNP genotypes for about 60% of the roughly 670 donors were used in a later genetic analysis, which treated that subset as a discovery cohort. Study-level results and caveats: A later genetic analysis associated a missense DCLRE1C variant with V-gene and J-gene trimming of TCR beta chains, and an independent cohort replicated the association. The cohort was sequenced for TCR beta chains only, and without alpha or paired-chain data the features that could be detected were limited. A cluster of highly shared sequence variants was judged likely to represent a technical artifact of the sequencing pipeline. HLA typing was unavailable for some donors at each locus, so association tests used only the typed subset. The only immune exposure information available for the cohort was CMV serostatus. In a later analysis, several top co-occurrence clusters were reported to appear linked to parvovirus B19, influenza, CMV and Epstein-Barr virus. Broadly in line with IMGT annotations, most TCR beta V segments showed up in productive rearrangements about 87% or about 30% of the time in an earlier analysis of 587 of the donors. Most TCR sequences were observed very rarely across donors, whereas some public TCRs were present in many individuals. When HLA alleles, especially DR and DQ, strongly co-occurred, TCR associations were difficult to assign to individual alleles. The study listed 164 TCR beta chains as associated with cytomegalovirus. The classifier was reported to diagnose cytomegalovirus status with high specificity and sensitivity in both the original and validation cohorts. A further reported finding was that TCR beta sequences accurately predicted the HLA-A and HLA-B alleles for most subjects in the first cohort. Roughly uniform sequencing depth across donors was assumed in presence/absence analyses, although this assumption may not hold. A later analysis associated 15,000 to 20,000 TCR beta sequences with specific HLA alleles at a false discovery rate of 0.05. Compared with the roughly 600-donor mean, donors in an Asian-associated ancestry cluster had fewer N-insertions in productive TCRs, according to a later genetic analysis. It was suggested by the authors that the approach could potentially be generalized to other disease states and immunological phenotypes. Fewer than 20 rarely observed V segments, including chromosome 9 orphons, were excluded from the earlier analysis of about 500 of the donors because counts were too low. Some IMGT-functional V segments, including TRBV6-2 and TRBV6-3, could not be told apart with the 87-base-pair reads, so those segments were excluded. Linkage disequilibrium might explain the correlated functional status among segregating V segments, but an unknown experimental factor could not be ruled out. In a later analysis, the rate of TCR association differed among HLA loci, with DRB1 alleles having the most associated TCRs and HLA-C alleles having the fewest. A few of the identified cytomegalovirus-associated TCR beta chains were confirmed in vitro to be specific for cytomegalovirus antigens. In a later analysis, HLA-associated TCR beta chains were found to be more clonally expanded and to have lower generation probabilities than equally common non-associated chains. According to a later analysis, most CMV-associated TCR beta chains appeared to be HLA-restricted, and the HLA associations seemed to be driven largely by CMV exposure.

Receptors were amplified or captured by the immunoSEQ multiplex PCR assay. For the multiplex PCR, a mixture combining 60 forward primers for TCR Vbeta segments and 13 reverse primers for TCR Jbeta segments was used. The CDR3 region of rearranged TCR beta genes was amplified from genomic DNA by a multiplex PCR assay. The amplified TCR beta libraries were sequenced on the Illumina HiSeq System as 87-base-pair reads. Turning to the authors' computational methods: Across the 600 to 700 repertoires, a later analysis counted tens of millions of unique TCR beta chains, approximately 10 million of which were shared by at least two donors. To remove PCR and sequencing errors, raw reads were error-corrected and collapsed into unique sequences using a nearest-neighbor algorithm that merged closely related sequences. To assign V, D and J gene segments, CDR3 sequences were aligned to IMGT reference sequences. Each retained sequence needed at least a six-nucleotide match to both a V gene segment and a J gene segment. Rearrangements were called productive when the CDR3 lacked stop codons and stayed in frame with V and J; all others were non-productive. Following IMGT convention, CDR3 was defined as the stretch from the second conserved V-encoded cysteine to the conserved J-encoded phenylalanine. Sequences without an unambiguous match to a single V gene segment were excluded from the earlier analysis of approximately 560 of the donors. In an earlier analysis of around 600 of the donors, V segments were called functional above 56.7% productive rearrangements and were called segregating when the between-donor standard deviation exceeded 5%. A statistical classification framework was built to diagnose cytomegalovirus status from the catalog of TCR beta chain sequences. In a later analysis, V and J genes were assigned by comparing TCR nucleotide sequences against IMGT/GENE-DB human TR gene sequences. A later analysis assigned CDR3 sequences and most-parsimonious VDJ recombination scenarios with the TCRdist pipeline. In a later analysis, every TCR beta chain was defined by the combination of its CDR3 amino acid sequence and its V-gene family, and reads without a unique V-gene family were dropped. To address suspected cross-contamination and a sequencing artifact, a later analysis removed a few hundred highly shared, low-generation-probability nucleotide sequences. For each public chain, a later analysis derived a clonal expansion index from normalized ranks of inferred template counts within each repertoire. In a later analysis, generation probabilities were computed with a VDJ recombination model fitted to out-of-frame rearrangements, and the resulting probabilities were checked against IGoR. A later analysis scored TCR-TCR, TCR-HLA and TCR-CMV co-occurrence with hypergeometric tests, applying a repertoire-size bias correction to TCR pairs. A later analysis estimated false discovery rates by permuting HLA or CMV assignments 20 times. In a later analysis, co-occurring TCRs were grouped with DBSCAN, and TCRdist sequence similarity was added when clustering was performed within HLA-allele-positive subsets. Repertoires with fewer than 30,000 or more than 120,000 public chains, plus five repertoires with anomalous nucleotide sharing, were excluded from co-occurrence clustering. Sourced from immuneACCESS, this table was stored by TCRdb with only in-frame sequences that have V and J called. A share of the clones is absent; for the studies checked, an unresolved V gene accounts for under half, and the remainder has no known explanation. V and J calls and clone size are copied from that table; D and trimming were computed from the DNA. The sample table holds around 150,000 clones, of which about 74% were seen once. Of the sample, around 3.2% is held by the ten largest clones.

The chain couples TRBV6-1 to TRBJ2-4; 11 junctional bases match TRBD1. Input material: PBMCs. The source is a man aged 35-49 years in good health and CMV-seronegative. The CDR3 protein is CASRPPDRGRSYF. The sequence in DNA is TGTGCCAGCAGACCCCCGGACAGGGGGCGCAGTTACTTC.